This entry concerns a single TCR beta chain. The CDR3 totals 15 residues. Germline values: CDR1 GTSNPN, CDR2 SVGIG (reference sequence). V was trimmed by 0 bases and J by 0 bases, leaving 8 bases between them. Some clones are missing from TCRdb's copy, which holds only in-frame ones; the method was immunoSEQ multiplex PCR. The sample has about 140,000 clones, roughly four fifths seen once. The source of the sample is a study of blood T cell repertoires in COVID-19. This sequence was found in a woman between 45 and 65 years old with active or convalescent COVID-19. The rearrangement uses TRBV30 and TRBJ1-4; perhaps TRBD1 as D (5 bases). The sample was peripheral blood. CDR3 in DNA: TGTGCCTGGAGTGTAGGACACACAACTAATGAAAAACTGTTTTTT. Translating gives CAWSVGHTTNEKLFF.